These 30 T cell receptor beta chains were all obtained from the same sample, sequenced in a study of blood T cells in healthy people across ages. Then a second PCR, running about 7 to 11 cycles, was carried out with a sample-barcoded 5' primer and a J-beta primer mix. TCRdb recomputed calls from the 5' RACE reads with MiXCR, one row per CDR3 protein. The data show 450,000 to 700,000 distinct CDR3 sequences, 27% seen once. The sample comprised blood. The receptors were gathered from a woman in her seventies in good health.

This sequence joins TRBV24-1 and TRBJ2-6; D is tentatively TRBD1 or TRBD2 (6 bases each). Germline CDR1 and CDR2: KGHDR and SFDVKD. The CDR3 is 19 amino acids. The V end was cut by 4 bases, the J end by 0 bases, with 18 bases between. The CDR3 loop is CATSDARGGRDSGANVLTF. The CDR3 DNA sequence: TGTGCCACCAGTGACGCGCGAGGGGGGCGCGACTCTGGGGCCAACGTCCTGACTTTC.

The V and J genes are TRBV7-3 and TRBJ2-5; TRBD2 aligns across 8 bases. V was clipped by 5 bases and J by 4 bases; unmatched bases: 6. In germline, CDR1 is SGHTA, CDR2 FQGTGA. The CDR3 contains 14 residues. The CDR3 DNA reads as TGTGCCAGCAGCCGGCGGGGGGTTGGAGAGACCCAGTACTTC. This encodes CASSRRGVGETQYF. The full variable domain, with the rest looked up from reference TRBV7-3 and TRBJ2-5, is GAGVSQTPSNKVTEKGKYVELRCDPISGHTALYWYRQSLGQGPEFLIYFQGTGAADDSGLPNDRFFAVRPEGSVSTLKIQRTERGDSAVYLCASSRRGVGETQYFGPGTRLLVL.

This clonotype came up a few times. Mismatch with germline at one junction end may stem from a read error. The rearrangement uses TRBV7-9 and TRBJ1-4; D remains unclear. Germline values: CDR1 SEHNR, CDR2 FQNEAQ (reference sequence). This CDR3 has 14 amino acids. CDR3 residues: CASSLVAEDEKLLF. Written as DNA, the CDR3 is TGTGCCAGCAGCTTAGTTGCGGAGGATGAAAAACTGCTTTTT.

In regard to this clonotype: The junction departs from the called germline gene at one end, perhaps through a read error. V gene TRBV5-6 combines with J gene TRBJ2-6, with a possible D match to TRBD1 (6 bases). There are 15 residues in the CDR3. CDR1 is SGHDT, CDR2 YYEEEE, per germline. CDR3 loop: CAISLQGFGANVLTF. The CDR3 region has the DNA TGTGCCATCAGCTTACAGGGCTTTGGGGCCAACGTCCTGACTTTC.

V and J are TRBV30 and TRBJ2-1, with unresolved D. The CDR3 sequence is 12 residues long. From germline, CDR1 is GTSNPN and CDR2 SVGIG (reference sequence). Trimming pared 4 bases from V and 3 bases from J, leaving 7 bases between. CDR3: CAWTNGYNEQFF. The CDR3 bases are TGTGCCTGGACGAACGGCTACAATGAGCAGTTCTTC. The whole variable domain, filled in from reference TRBV30 and TRBJ2-1, reads SQTIHQWPATLVQPVGSPLSLECTVEGTSNPNLYWYRQAAGRGLQLLFYSVGIGQISSEVPQNLSASRPQDRQFILSSKKLLLSDSGFYLCAWTNGYNEQFFGPGTRLTVL.

V usage is TRBV20-1 and J usage is TRBJ2-7; TRBD1 is a possible D gene (6 bases). Trimming removed 0 bases at V and 3 bases at J, with 12 bases between. Germline values: CDR1 DFQATT, CDR2 SNEGSKA (reference sequence). This CDR3 is 14 amino acids long. The CDR3 nucleotides are TGCAGTGCTAGAGATACAGGGTTTAACTACGAGCAGTACTTC. It codes for CSARDTGFNYEQYF.

This clonotype was seen at least ten times. The CDR3: CASSLTGQGSYEQYF. In nucleotides, the CDR3 is TGTGCCAGCAGCTTAACGGGACAGGGTTCCTACGAGCAGTACTTC. V gene TRBV7-8 combines with J gene TRBJ2-7; 9 nucleotides match TRBD1. The CDR3 loop spans 15 amino acids. Germline trimming cut 2 bases from V and 1 base from J; bases unmatched to any gene: 3. The germline V gene encodes CDR1 SGHVS and CDR2 FQNEAQ.

This clonotype was recorded a few times. The chain couples TRBV11-2 to TRBJ1-4; D may be TRBD1 (6 bases). From germline, CDR1 is SGHAT and CDR2 FQNNGV. Trimming took 4 bases from V and 7 from J, leaving 22 bases between them. This CDR3 comprises 17 residues. This CDR3 is CASSSPLGTPGGEKLFF. The CDR3 DNA is TGTGCCAGCAGCTCCCCCCTGGGGACACCGGGAGGTGAAAAACTGTTTTTT.

CDR3 region: CASSYGQGLSNEKLFF. DNA of the CDR3: TGCGCCAGCAGCTACGGACAGGGTTTGTCTAATGAAAAACTGTTTTTT. J is TRBJ1-4 and V is TRBV5-1, with TRBD1 matching over 8 bases. CDR1 SGHRS and CDR2 YFSETQ come from the germline V gene. J gave up 3 bases and V 3 bases, and 7 bases lay outside the gene matches. The CDR3 covers 16 residues.

The V call is TRBV24-1, the J call TRBJ2-5, with D tentatively TRBD2 (5 bases). Trimming removed 3 bases at V and 5 bases at J, with 12 bases between. Per the germline V gene, CDR1 is KGHDR and CDR2 is SFDVKD. CDR3 length equals 14 residues. DNA for the CDR3: TGTGCCACCAGTGATGCAACACCGGGGGAGACCCAGTACTTC. Amino acids: CATSDATPGETQYF.

The chain recombines TRBV7-2 with TRBJ2-7, with TRBD1 matching 7 bases. Looked up from germline, CDR1 is SGHTA and CDR2 is FQGNSA. J gave up 0 bases and V 5 bases, and 13 bases lay outside the gene matches. The CDR3 covers 17 residues. CDR3 amino acids: CASSVRSGTDDSYEQYF. The CDR3 DNA sequence: TGTGCCAGCAGCGTACGATCCGGGACAGACGACTCCTACGAGCAGTACTTC.

This clonotype was detected only a few times. The rearrangement links TRBV9 to TRBJ1-4; D unresolved. Germline V gives CDR1 SGDLS, CDR2 YYNGEE. The V end was cut by 3 bases, the J end by 3 bases, with 12 bases between. The CDR3 extends over 15 amino acids. CDR3 sequence: CASSARVTANEKLFF. CDR3 nucleotides: TGTGCCAGCAGCGCCCGGGTAACAGCTAATGAAAAACTGTTTTTT.

There are a few counts of this clonotype. An end of the junction does not agree with germline; a read error may underlie this. The chain has TRBV10-3 and TRBJ1-3; D is unresolved. The germline V gene encodes CDR1 ENHRY and CDR2 SYGVKD. CDR3 length: 16 residues. This CDR3 is CAITKAGLDSGDTIYF. CDR3 in DNA: TGTGCCATCACCAAAGCCGGACTCGACTCTGGAGACACCATATATTTT.

The CDR3 here is CASSQAYQEAFF. The CDR3 DNA reads as TGTGCCAGCAGCCAAGCTTATCAGGAAGCTTTCTTT. This chain connects TRBV3-1 to TRBJ1-1; D gene ambiguous. V was cut by 1 base and J by 8 bases, with 8 bases left in between. There are 12 residues in the CDR3. Per the germline V gene, CDR1 is LGHDT and CDR2 is YNNKEL (reference sequence).

This rearrangement joins TRBV12-3 or TRBV12-4 to TRBJ2-2, with a weak D call TRBD1 (5 bases). Trimming shortened V by 7 bases and J by 4 bases, and 10 bases separated the two germline ends. The CDR3 is made up of 13 amino acids. The CDR3 spells CASTKQATGELFF. DNA for the CDR3: TGTGCCAGCACCAAACAGGCCACCGGGGAGCTGTTTTTT.

The J gene is TRBJ2-5, the V gene TRBV5-1, with D perhaps matching TRBD2 (5 bases). The V and J ends lost 4 bases and 4 bases respectively, with 17 bases between them. The CDR3 is 15 amino acids. From germline, CDR1 is SGHRS and CDR2 YFSETQ. CDR3 sequence (DNA): TGCGCCAGCAGCGGAAAAGGACTTGACGGAGAGACCCAGTACTTC. This encodes CASSGKGLDGETQYF.

Remarks on this clonotype: The junction departs from germline at one end; a sequencing error may be responsible. The CDR3 protein is CASSPPGRVKETQYF. CDR3 DNA sequence: TGTGCCAGCTCCCCACCGGGGCGGGTCAAAGAGACCCAGTACTTC. The chain is built from TRBV18 and TRBJ2-5; tentatively, D is TRBD1 or TRBD2 (5 bases each). Looked up from germline, CDR1 is KGHSH and CDR2 is LQKENI. The CDR3 runs 15 residues. The full variable domain, in which reference TRBV18 and TRBJ2-5 provide the parts outside the CDR3, is NAGVMQNPRHLVRRRGQEARLRCSPMKGHSHVYWYRQLPEEGLKFMVYLQKENIIDESGMPKERFSAEFPKEGPSILRIQQVVRGDSAAYFCASSPPGRVKETQYFGPGTRLLVL.

V gene TRBV24-1 combines with J gene TRBJ2-3; possible D gene TRBD2, 5 bases. Germline-derived CDR1 and CDR2 are KGHDR and SFDVKD. This CDR3 region has 15 residues. With 5 bases removed from V and 1 base from J, the gap between germline ends came to 12 bases. CDR3: CATSVAVGGTDTQYF. The CDR3 DNA reads TGTGCCACCAGTGTGGCGGTCGGGGGCACAGATACGCAGTATTTT.

This clonotype was observed a handful of times. The J gene is TRBJ2-5, the V gene TRBV12-5; D is perhaps TRBD2 (6 bases). V lost 5 bases to trimming and J lost 7 bases, with 11 bases between them. Per germline, CDR1 LGHNT and CDR2 FRNRAP. The CDR3 covers 12 residues. CDR3 protein: CASGPPGGTQYF. In DNA, the CDR3 is TGTGCTAGTGGTCCTCCCGGGGGGACCCAGTACTTC.

V is TRBV12-3 or TRBV12-4 and J is TRBJ2-1, with 7 bases aligning to TRBD1. V lost 7 bases, J lost 2 bases, and 5 bases stayed unmatched. This CDR3 is 14 amino acids long. The CDR3 nucleotides are TGTGCCAGCACCCCGACAGGGCCCTACAATGAGCAGTTCTTC. This gives the protein CASTPTGPYNEQFF.

This chain connects TRBV20-1 to TRBJ2-7; D not resolved. The CDR3 is made up of 13 amino acids. Germline lookup yields CDR1 DFQATT and CDR2 SNEGSKA (reference sequence). V lost 2 bases to trimming and J lost 2 bases, with 10 bases between them. The CDR3 is CSARPPSPYEQYF. The CDR3 nucleotides are TGCAGTGCTAGACCCCCGAGCCCCTACGAGCAGTACTTC.

This rearrangement joins TRBV12-3 or TRBV12-4 to TRBJ1-6; D remains ambiguous. The V and J ends lost 7 bases and 9 bases respectively, with 13 bases between them. This CDR3 comprises 13 residues. The CDR3 nucleotides read TGTGCCAGCAATTGGGCAGGAGCTTCACCCCTCCACTTT. This codes for CASNWAGASPLHF.

This clonotype was detected once. At one boundary the junction diverges from the germline segment, which might be a read error. This chain connects TRBV7-7 to TRBJ2-2; 8 bases are a match to TRBD2. Germline V gene sequence: CDR1 SSHAT, CDR2 FNYEAQ (reference sequence). The length of the CDR3 is 17 residues. CDR3 loop: CASSLEAGGAYTGELFF. The CDR3 DNA reads as TGTGCTAGCAGCTTAGAGGCGGGGGGCGCGTACACCGGGGAGCTGTTTTTT. The entire variable domain, with the rest obtained from reference TRBV7-7 and TRBJ2-2, is as follows: GAGVSQSPRYKVTKRGQDVTLRCDPISSHATLYWYQQALGQGPEFLTYFNYEAQPDKSGLPSDRFSAERPEGSISTLTIQRTEQRDSAMYRCASSLEAGGAYTGELFFGEGSRLTVL.

The chain carries TRBV12-3 or TRBV12-4 and TRBJ1-2, with D perhaps TRBD1 (5 bases). The CDR3 spans 14 residues. Trimming pared 2 bases from V and 4 bases from J, leaving 11 bases between. The CDR3 DNA is TGTGCCAGCAGTTTACTGGGGGTTGTCTATGGCTACACCTTC. Translation: CASSLLGVVYGYTF.

V usage is TRBV10-3 and J usage is TRBJ1-1; D not certain. Germline CDR1 reads ENHRY; CDR2 reads SYGVKD. With 7 bases removed from V and 1 base from J, the gap between germline ends came to 10 bases. This CDR3 is built from 13 residues. The CDR3 DNA follows: TGTGCCATCAACGTGGGGAGGAACACTGAAGCTTTCTTT. Protein product: CAINVGRNTEAFF.

The chain links TRBV12-3 or TRBV12-4 to TRBJ1-5; TRBD1 is a possible D gene (6 bases). Deletions cut 4 bases from V and 4 bases from J, with 14 bases between. The CDR3 runs to 15 residues. The chain's CDR3 is CASSSKPGVNQPQHF. In DNA, the CDR3 is TGTGCCAGCAGTTCCAAACCAGGGGTTAATCAGCCCCAGCATTTT.

This clonotype showed up just a few times. V and J are TRBV11-2 and TRBJ2-2; 7 nucleotides agree with TRBD2. Trimming took 6 bases from V and 3 from J; bases not matched to a gene: 13. Per germline, CDR1 SGHAT and CDR2 FQNNGV. The CDR3 is 17 residues long. The CDR3 DNA reads TGTGCCAGCAGGACCTATAGCGGGTCACTATACACCGGGGAGCTGTTTTTT. Its translation is CASRTYSGSLYTGELFF.

This clonotype was counted a few times. The chain joins TRBV7-3 to TRBJ2-1; no definite D call. With 4 bases removed from V and 1 base from J, the gap between germline ends came to 8 bases. In germline, CDR1 is SGHTA, CDR2 FQGTGA. This CDR3 has 14 residues. The CDR3 loop reads CASSSSGSYNEQFF. CDR3 coding DNA: TGTGCCAGCAGCTCCTCGGGTTCCTACAATGAGCAGTTCTTC.

The chain uses TRBV28 and TRBJ1-2, with unresolved D. The CDR3 has 14 residues. Germline-derived CDR1 and CDR2 are MDHEN and SYDVKM. V lost 6 bases, J lost 3 bases, and 14 bases lay in between. In DNA, the CDR3 is TGTGCCAGCAGGATCGGTGGGGTCGACTATGGCTACACCTTC. Encoded protein: CASRIGGVDYGYTF.

This rearrangement joins TRBV12-3 or TRBV12-4 to TRBJ1-2; 8 positions agree with TRBD1. Trimming at V came to 6 bases and at J to 7 bases, leaving 13 bases not matched to a gene. This CDR3 spans 15 amino acids. The CDR3 sequence: CASSTSAQGAVGYTF. The CDR3 DNA is TGTGCCAGCAGCACGTCGGCTCAGGGGGCGGTTGGCTACACCTTC.